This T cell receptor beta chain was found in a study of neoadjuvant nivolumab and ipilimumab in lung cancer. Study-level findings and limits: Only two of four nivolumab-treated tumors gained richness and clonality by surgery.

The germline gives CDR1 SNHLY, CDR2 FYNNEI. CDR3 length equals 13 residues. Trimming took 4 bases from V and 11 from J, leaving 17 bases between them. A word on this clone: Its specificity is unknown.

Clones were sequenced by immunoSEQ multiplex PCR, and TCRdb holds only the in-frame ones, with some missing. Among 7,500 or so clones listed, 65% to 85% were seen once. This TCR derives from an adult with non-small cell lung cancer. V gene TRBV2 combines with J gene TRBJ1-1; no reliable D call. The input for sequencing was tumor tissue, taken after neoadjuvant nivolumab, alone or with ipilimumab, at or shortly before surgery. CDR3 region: CASSAASYSRAFF. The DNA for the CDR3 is TGTGCCAGCAGTGCGGCCTCATACAGTCGCGCTTTCTTT.